What follows are 18 T cell receptor beta chains derived from one specimen sequenced in a study of long-term antiretroviral therapy in people with HIV (dated by TCRdb to about 2022). The immunoSEQ hsTCRB v3.0 assay was used at survey level resolution to sequence the TRB variable region. Entries here come from immuneACCESS through TCRdb and include only in-frame sequences with V and J called. Some clones fail to appear in such tables; in the studies checked, an unresolved V gene covers under half of the shortfall, and the cause of the remainder is unknown. The sample table holds about 17,000 clones, of which around nine tenths were seen once. The ten largest clones take up roughly an eighth of the sample. Sample: unsorted PBMCs, taken 6.9 years after starting antiretroviral therapy. The receptors were sampled from a man aged 45-65 years with HIV.

This rearrangement joins TRBV6-4 to TRBJ2-2, with D uncertain. The CDR3 covers 12 residues. Trimming took 4 bases from V and 5 from J, leaving 5 bases between them. Germline V gene lookup returns CDR1 MRHNA and CDR2 SNTAGT. The CDR3 spells CASSGLTGELFF. In DNA, the CDR3 is TGTGCCAGCAGTGGGTTGACCGGGGAGCTGTTTTTT.

The rearrangement joins TRBV5-4 to TRBJ2-2, with TRBD2 identical over 11 bases. CDR1 and CDR2 (germline): SGHNT, YYREEE (reference sequence). V lost 2 bases, J lost 0 bases, and 3 bases stayed unmatched. This CDR3 has 17 residues. This CDR3 is CASSLLAGASNTGELFF. As DNA, the CDR3 is TGTGCCAGCAGCTTACTAGCGGGAGCCTCGAACACCGGGGAGCTGTTTTTT.

The chain joins TRBV9 to TRBJ2-1; TRBD2 matches 11 bases. The CDR3 length is 17 residues. Trimming removed 0 bases from V and 7 bases from J; junction bases left unmatched: 9. The germline CDR1 and CDR2 sequences are SGDLS and YYNGEE. CDR3 DNA sequence: TGTGCCAGCAGCGTAGCCTTGCCACTAGCGGGAGAGAATGAGCAGTTCTTC. This gives the protein CASSVALPLAGENEQFF.

The chain has TRBV4-2 and TRBJ2-1; 9 positions agree with TRBD2. Germline V gene sequence: CDR1 LGHNA, CDR2 YNFKEQ. V shed 0 bases and J 4 bases; nucleotides not matched to a gene: 7. The CDR3 consists of 17 residues. CDR3 nucleotides: TGTGCCAGCAGCCAAGATCCAGGACTAGCGAGATACAATGAGCAGTTCTTC. It codes for CASSQDPGLARYNEQFF.

This chain links TRBV4-3 with TRBJ2-7, with 8 bases identical to TRBD2. CDR1 is LGHNA, CDR2 YSLEER, per germline. The V segment lost 1 base and the J segment 3 bases; nucleotides outside the gene matches: 5. This CDR3 spans 15 amino acids. The CDR3 DNA is TGCGCCAGCAGCCAAGCTGCGAGCGGGAGCTACGAGCAGTACTTC. Translation: CASSQAASGSYEQYF.

The chain combines TRBV7-9 with TRBJ1-2; TRBD1 agrees at 8 bases. Germline CDR1 and CDR2: SEHNR and FQNEAQ (reference sequence). The junction had 10 bases not matched to a gene; V was cut back by 5 bases and J by 8 bases. There are 14 residues in the CDR3. The CDR3, as DNA: TGTGCCAGCAGCCTGCTCGACAGGGGTGGCGGCTACACCTTC. This sequence encodes CASSLLDRGGGYTF.

The rearrangement uses TRBV5-1 and TRBJ2-1, with a tentative D call TRBD1 (7 bases). The germline gives CDR1 SGHRS, CDR2 YFSETQ. The CDR3 is made up of 19 amino acids. Trimming removed 2 bases from V and 5 bases from J, with 26 bases in between. The CDR3 DNA reads as TGCGCCAGCAGCTTTATTGGGGGGCGGACAGGATCGAGAAACAATGAGCAGTTCTTC. It translates to CASSFIGGRTGSRNNEQFF.

The chain is built from TRBV7-2 and TRBJ2-7; TRBD1 matches at 8 bases. The CDR3 has 13 amino acids. J gave up 9 bases and V 4 bases, and 8 bases lay outside the gene matches. Germline V gene lookup returns CDR1 SGHTA and CDR2 FQGNSA. The CDR3: CASSSDRVEGQYF. The CDR3 coding sequence is TGTGCCAGCAGCTCGGACAGGGTGGAGGGGCAGTACTTC. Based on the CDR3 plus reference TRBV7-2 and TRBJ2-7, the full variable domain is GAGVSQSPSNKVTEKGKDVELRCDPISGHTALYWYRQSLGQGLEFLIYFQGNSAPDKSGLPSDRFSAERTGGSVSTLTIQRTQQEDSAVYLCASSSDRVEGQYFGPGTRLTVT.

V usage is TRBV28 and J usage is TRBJ1-2; D gene ambiguous. V was clipped by 6 bases and J by 1 base, with 27 bases between them. This CDR3 comprises 19 residues. Germline V gene lookup returns CDR1 MDHEN and CDR2 SYDVKM. CDR3 sequence (DNA): TGTGCCAGCAGCTGGGGTGATCGGTTAGGCGGCCCCATTAACTATGGCTACACCTTC. Its translation: CASSWGDRLGGPINYGYTF.

The rearrangement joins TRBV5-1 to TRBJ1-4, with a tentative D call TRBD1 (5 bases). The V end lost 0 bases, the J end lost 3 bases, and 9 bases lay between the germline ends. The CDR3 loop spans 15 amino acids. CDR1 is SGHRS and CDR2 is YFSETQ in the germline V gene. As DNA, the CDR3 is TGCGCCAGCAGCTTGGTCGGGGACCCTAATGAAAAACTGTTTTTT. Its translation is CASSLVGDPNEKLFF.

This clone was recorded once. The chain employs TRBV20-1 and TRBJ1-2; the D is unclear. The germline CDR1 and CDR2 sequences are DFQATT and SNEGSKA (reference sequence). CDR3 length equals 11 residues. The V end was cut by 3 bases, the J end by 8 bases, with 10 bases between. The CDR3 nucleotides read TGCAGTGCTAGGGTGGAGAAGGGCTACACCTTC. Translated, it gives CSARVEKGYTF.

The V call is TRBV7-2, the J call TRBJ1-3; D gene uncertain. This CDR3 is 17 amino acids long. Germline CDR1 is SGHTA and CDR2 is FQGNSA. Trimming removed 1 base at V and 0 bases at J, with 13 bases between. DNA for the CDR3: TGTGCCAGCAGCTTAGGCCCGGGGAGGTACTCTGGAAACACCATATATTTT. It is translated as CASSLGPGRYSGNTIYF.

The rearrangement joins TRBV5-4 to TRBJ2-1, with 11 nucleotides matching TRBD2. Per the germline V gene, CDR1 is SGHNT and CDR2 is YYREEE (reference sequence). The CDR3 has 16 residues. The junction had 9 bases not matched to a gene; V was cut back by 4 bases and J by 6 bases. The chain's CDR3 is CASSEAWTSGPNEQFF. In nucleotides, the CDR3 is TGTGCCAGCAGCGAGGCGTGGACTAGCGGGCCCAATGAGCAGTTCTTC.

The chain links TRBV5-1 to TRBJ2-2; TRBD2 agrees at 12 bases. This CDR3 contains 16 residues. Germline V gene data show CDR1 as SGHRS and CDR2 as YFSETQ. The V and J ends lost 0 bases and 7 bases, in that order; junction bases with no gene match: 4. CDR3 sequence reads: CASSLVGLAGGGELFF. The CDR3 coding sequence is TGCGCCAGCAGCTTGGTGGGACTAGCGGGCGGCGGGGAGCTGTTTTTT.

The gene calls are TRBV20-1 and TRBJ1-2; D unclear. CDR3 size: 11 residues. V was cut by 4 bases and J by 4 bases, with 7 bases left in between. Looked up from germline, CDR1 is DFQATT and CDR2 is SNEGSKA (reference sequence). Here the CDR3 reads CSANGIYGYTF. The CDR3 nucleotides read TGCAGTGCTAACGGAATCTATGGCTACACCTTC.

This clone occurred once. The chain carries TRBV6-4 and TRBJ2-1; 9 bases map to TRBD1. With V trimmed by 1 base and J by 9 bases, 10 bases remained unmatched. Per germline, CDR1 MRHNA and CDR2 SNTAGT. CDR3 length: 16 residues. The CDR3 protein is CASSDWTDRGRGEQFF. The CDR3 DNA reads as TGTGCCAGCAGTGACTGGACGGACAGGGGAAGAGGTGAGCAGTTCTTC.

This clone has a single count. The chain uses TRBV5-7 and TRBJ1-1; 7 nucleotides match TRBD1. TRBV5-7 is filed as an ORF, its function uncertain. The CDR3 consists of 12 residues. The trim removed 6 bases at V and 6 bases at J, leaving 5 bases unmatched. CDR3: CASNLGGPEAFF. The CDR3 DNA reads TGTGCCAGCAACCTAGGGGGCCCTGAAGCTTTCTTT.

The chain uses TRBV2 and TRBJ2-3, with D uncertain. In germline, CDR1 is SNHLY, CDR2 FYNNEI. The length of the CDR3 is 15 residues. Trimming left V 6 bases short and J 0 bases short, with 13 bases between. The CDR3: CASRRRGDSTDTQYF. DNA for the CDR3: TGTGCCAGCAGGCGCCGAGGCGATAGCACAGATACGCAGTATTTT. Complete variable domain (other parts from reference TRBV2 and TRBJ2-3): EPEVTQTPSHQVTQMGQEVILRCVPISNHLYFYWYRQILGQKVEFLVSFYNNEISEKSEIFDDQFSVERPDGSNFTLKIRSTKLEDSAMYFCASRRRGDSTDTQYFGPGTRLTVL.